The clone carrying this T cell receptor beta chain was observed a few times. These data are taken from a study of blood T cell repertoires in COVID-19. Overall study: Samples taken during acute and convalescent COVID-19 were collected in the United States, Italy and Spain. T cells, B-cell-depleted T cells, or PBMCs supplied cDNA or gDNA.

Per the authors' pipeline: Reference gene primers were amplified, and this amplification served to estimate nucleated cell counts. Only in-frame clones appear in the TCRdb table, and some are missing; sequencing was by immunoSEQ multiplex PCR. V, J and clone size are those of that table, while D and trimming were read from the DNA. The sample has under 80,000 clones, around 86% seen once; the top ten hold 1%. V was clipped by 3 bases and J by 1 base; unmatched bases: 2. This CDR3 region has 14 residues. Per germline, CDR1 LGHDT and CDR2 YNNKEL (reference sequence). This clonotype was obtained from a man between 65 and 80 years old with acute or convalescent COVID-19. The material sequenced was peripheral blood. The V gene is TRBV3-1 (or the pseudogene TRBV3-2), the J gene TRBJ1-1; 7 bases are a match to TRBD1. The CDR3 sequence: CASSQGQSNTEAFF. The DNA of the CDR3 is TGTGCCAGCAGCCAGGGACAGTCGAACACTGAAGCTTTCTTT.